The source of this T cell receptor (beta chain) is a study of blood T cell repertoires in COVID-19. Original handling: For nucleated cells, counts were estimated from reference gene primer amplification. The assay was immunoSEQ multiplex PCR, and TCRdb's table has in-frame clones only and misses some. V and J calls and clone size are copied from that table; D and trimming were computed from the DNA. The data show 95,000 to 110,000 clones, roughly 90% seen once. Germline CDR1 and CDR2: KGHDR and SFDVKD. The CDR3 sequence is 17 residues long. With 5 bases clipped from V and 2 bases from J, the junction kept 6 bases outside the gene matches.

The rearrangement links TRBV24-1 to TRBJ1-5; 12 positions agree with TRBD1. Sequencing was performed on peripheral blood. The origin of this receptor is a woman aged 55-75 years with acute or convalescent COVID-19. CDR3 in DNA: TGTGCCACCAGTGCGGGACAGGGGGCGACTGGCAATCAGCCCCAGCATTTT. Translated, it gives CATSAGQGATGNQPQHF.